These 27 T cell receptor beta chains originate from one sample sequenced in a study of a mutant IDH1 vaccine in newly diagnosed glioma. The time point was: week 47, end of study. Topical imiquimod accompanied each vaccine dose, which consisted of 300 ug of mutant IDH1 20-mer peptide. Profiled with immunoSEQ multiplex PCR; TCRdb holds only in-frame clones, not every one. The profile shows 40,000 or so clones, roughly 80% of them singletons. The antigens of these receptors remain unknown. The material was PBMCs, obtained from a glioma patient whose treatment included an IDH1 peptide vaccine. The receptors originated from a man aged 18 to 29 with glioma. Some clones in this sample may be carry-over from other donors' samples.

This chain links TRBV29-1 with TRBJ1-2; D is perhaps TRBD1 (5 bases). Deletions cut 5 bases from V and 1 base from J, with 11 bases between. Germline V gene sequence: CDR1 SQVTM, CDR2 ANQGSEA. The CDR3 spans 13 residues. In DNA form, the CDR3 reads TGCAGCGTTCAGGGCTGGGTTAACTATGGCTACACCTTC. It encodes CSVQGWVNYGYTF.

This sequence joins TRBV10-3 and TRBJ2-7, with a weak D call TRBD1 (5 bases). The ends were cut back, 6 bases at V and 4 bases at J, with 16 bases in the middle. The germline V gene has CDR1 ENHRY and CDR2 SYGVKD. The length of the CDR3 is 14 residues. The CDR3 spells CAIRETVPTYEQYF. The CDR3 DNA reads TGTGCCATCAGAGAGACAGTCCCAACTTACGAGCAGTACTTC.

This chain joins TRBV5-1 and TRBJ2-5; maybe TRBD2 (5 bases). The CDR3 sequence is 14 residues long. Germline V lookup: CDR1 SGHRS, CDR2 YFSETQ. V lost 1 base to trimming and J lost 2 bases, with 9 bases between them. CDR3 sequence: CASSLYGRQETQYF. CDR3 nucleotides: TGCGCCAGCAGCTTGTATGGGAGACAAGAGACCCAGTACTTC.

This rearrangement joins TRBV18 to TRBJ1-2; D remains unclear. Germline assignment: CDR1 KGHSH and CDR2 LQKENI. V gave up 3 bases and J gave up 5 bases, with 13 bases separating them. The CDR3 is 14 amino acids. CDR3 coding DNA: TGTGCCAGCTCACCCACCGGAATAACTTATGGCTACACCTTC. It translates to CASSPTGITYGYTF.

The rearrangement joins TRBV5-1 to TRBJ2-7; D possibly corresponds to TRBD2 (5 bases). Germline V lookup: CDR1 SGHRS, CDR2 YFSETQ. CDR3 length equals 15 residues. Trimming took 4 bases from V and 2 from J, leaving 16 bases between them. CDR3 sequence (DNA): TGCGCCAGCAGCACGGGGAAGGCGTGGACCTACGAGCAGTACTTC. Its translation: CASSTGKAWTYEQYF.

The chain is built from TRBV5-6 and TRBJ2-7; unclear D gene. Trimming shortened V by 0 bases and J by 2 bases, and 9 bases separated the two germline ends. CDR1 is SGHDT and CDR2 is YYEEEE in the germline V gene. CDR3 length equals 14 residues. The CDR3 is CASSLVDTPYEQYF. The CDR3 bases are TGTGCCAGCAGCTTGGTAGATACCCCCTACGAGCAGTACTTC.

This chain joins TRBV5-4 and TRBJ2-7; D is unresolved. Germline lookup yields CDR1 SGHNT and CDR2 YYREEE (reference sequence). CDR3 length: 11 amino acids. V gave up 1 base and J gave up 6 bases, with 5 bases separating them. This chain's CDR3 is CASSLHFEQYF. CDR3 coding DNA: TGTGCCAGCAGCTTGCATTTCGAGCAGTACTTC.

V and J are TRBV2 and TRBJ2-3; TRBD2 aligns across 9 bases. Germline V gene data show CDR1 as SNHLY and CDR2 as FYNNEI. V was clipped by 10 bases and J by 4 bases; unmatched bases: 15. This CDR3 comprises 16 residues. The CDR3 reads CATRTGGRASADTQYF. CDR3 in DNA: TGTGCCACGCGGACGGGCGGGAGGGCCTCGGCAGATACGCAGTATTTT.

The chain combines TRBV30 with TRBJ1-2; D gene ambiguous. Per germline, CDR1 GTSNPN and CDR2 SVGIG (reference sequence). The germline V and J ends were trimmed by 3 bases and 5 bases, with 13 bases remaining between them. The CDR3 runs 13 residues. In DNA, the CDR3 is TGTGCCTGGAGCCCCGATATCTATTATGGCTACACCTTC. It translates to CAWSPDIYYGYTF.

The J gene is TRBJ2-2, the V gene TRBV7-8; unclear D gene. This CDR3 contains 16 residues. CDR1 is SGHVS and CDR2 is FQNEAQ in the germline V gene. V was clipped by 5 bases and J by 4 bases, with 17 bases between them. The CDR3 DNA sequence: TGTGCCAGCAGCCCTCAGTCTCTTGCGGCCACCGGGGAGCTGTTTTTT. Its protein is CASSPQSLAATGELFF. The full variable domain, with the rest looked up from reference TRBV7-8 and TRBJ2-2, is GAGVSQSPRYKVAKRGQDVALRCDPISGHVSLFWYQQALGQGPEFLTYFQNEAQLDKSGLPSDRFFAERPEGSVSTLKIQRTQQEDSAVYLCASSPQSLAATGELFFGEGSRLTVL.

The V call is TRBV4-1, the J call TRBJ1-2; D may be TRBD1 (5 bases). Trimming stripped 0 bases from V and 4 bases from J, with 18 bases between. The CDR3 has 17 residues. The germline V gene encodes CDR1 MGHRA and CDR2 YSYEKL. Here the CDR3 reads CASSQDQGSGGGYGYTF. The CDR3 coding sequence is TGCGCCAGCAGCCAAGATCAGGGTTCCGGTGGAGGCTATGGCTACACCTTC.

The V and J genes are TRBV19 and TRBJ1-4; 9 bases are shared with TRBD1. V was pared by 6 bases and J by 1 base, with 3 bases of the junction left unmatched. Germline assignment: CDR1 LNHDA and CDR2 SQIVND (reference sequence). CDR3 size: 15 residues. The CDR3 coding sequence is TGTGCCAGTAGCCACAGGGGGCTAACTAATGAAAAACTGTTTTTT. This codes for CASSHRGLTNEKLFF.

Judged by abundance, this clone is medium-sized. CDR3 nucleotides: TGTGCCAGCAGCTCGTGGGGCTACGAGCAGTACTTC. Protein: CASSSWGYEQYF. The chain couples TRBV5-6 to TRBJ2-7; D uncertain. Germline V gives CDR1 SGHDT, CDR2 YYEEEE. Trimming cost V 3 bases and J 3 bases, with 7 bases left between them. There are 12 residues in the CDR3.

This clone showed up just once. The chain carries TRBV7-3 and TRBJ2-1, with 14 bases lining up with TRBD2. The CDR3 covers 17 residues. Looked up from germline, CDR1 is SGHTA and CDR2 is FQGTGA. V was clipped by 1 base and J by 9 bases; unmatched bases: 8. CDR3 amino acids: CASSLKEGLAGASEQFF. CDR3 sequence (DNA): TGTGCCAGCAGCTTAAAAGAGGGACTAGCGGGGGCAAGTGAGCAGTTCTTC.

The rearrangement uses TRBV5-4 and TRBJ1-5; D gene uncertain. The CDR3 contains 14 residues. Germline CDR1 and CDR2: SGHNT and YYREEE (reference sequence). Trimming removed 4 bases from V and 0 bases from J, with 8 bases in between. CDR3 in DNA: TGTGCCAGCAGCCCCCGATTTAGCAATCAGCCCCAGCATTTT. It encodes CASSPRFSNQPQHF.

The chain combines TRBV30 with TRBJ2-7; D possibly matches TRBD1 or TRBD2 (5 bases each). Germline CDR1 is GTSNPN and CDR2 is SVGIG (reference sequence). V lost 5 bases, J lost 9 bases, and 14 bases lay in between. The CDR3 is 11 residues long. The CDR3 region is CAWGRDGGQYF. The CDR3 bases are TGTGCCTGGGGCCGGGACGGTGGGCAGTACTTC.

V gene TRBV19 combines with J gene TRBJ2-3, with 13 nucleotides matching TRBD2. The ends lost 3 bases at V and 3 bases at J; junction bases unmatched: 3. Germline loops: CDR1 LNHDA, CDR2 SQIVND (reference sequence). The CDR3 consists of 16 residues. CDR3 DNA sequence: TGTGCCAGTAGTATCGGGACTAGCGGGGTTACAGATACGCAGTATTTT. Translated: CASSIGTSGVTDTQYF.

V usage is TRBV2 and J usage is TRBJ1-1; maybe TRBD1 (5 bases). Looked up from germline, CDR1 is SNHLY and CDR2 is FYNNEI. The CDR3 is 14 residues long. V dropped 4 bases and J dropped 0 bases, with 9 bases sitting between them. The CDR3 DNA reads TGTGCCAGCAGTGGCCAGGGACTGAACACTGAAGCTTTCTTT. Protein: CASSGQGLNTEAFF.

This clone was recorded a few times. The chain recombines TRBV7-9 with TRBJ1-1; D remains ambiguous. Per germline, CDR1 SEHNR and CDR2 FQNEAQ (reference sequence). This CDR3 region has 14 residues. V shed 2 bases and J shed 1 base, with 8 bases lying between them. In DNA form, the CDR3 reads TGTGCCAGCAGCTTAAGTCACCCGAACACTGAAGCTTTCTTT. Translating gives CASSLSHPNTEAFF.

This chain links TRBV29-1 with TRBJ2-5; D gene uncertain. The CDR3 has 13 residues. Per the germline V gene, CDR1 is SQVTM and CDR2 is ANQGSEA. The germline V and J ends were trimmed by 6 bases and 2 bases, with 13 bases remaining between them. CDR3 protein: CSVSVRRQETQYF. The CDR3 coding sequence is TGCAGCGTATCAGTTAGACGGCAAGAGACCCAGTACTTC.

This clone showed up just a few times. The chain joins TRBV7-9 to TRBJ2-1; possibly TRBD2 for D (6 bases). Trimming removed 5 bases from V and 9 bases from J, with 17 bases in between. Germline CDR1 SEHNR, CDR2 FQNEAQ (reference sequence). This CDR3 has 14 amino acids. The CDR3 bases are TGTGCCAGCAGCGTCGGGACTTATCATGCTGAGCAGTTCTTC. Translation: CASSVGTYHAEQFF.

The chain employs TRBV7-2 and TRBJ1-5; the D is unclear. Per the germline V gene, CDR1 is SGHTA and CDR2 is FQGNSA. The CDR3 is 15 residues long. Trimming pared 0 bases from V and 6 bases from J, leaving 12 bases between. CDR3 loop: CASSLAHRGLQPQHF. In DNA form, the CDR3 reads TGTGCCAGCAGCTTAGCGCACCGAGGCCTTCAGCCCCAGCATTTT.

The V gene is TRBV4-1, the J gene TRBJ1-5, with 7 bases identical to TRBD1. This CDR3 comprises 17 residues. V shed 0 bases, J shed 1 base, and the junction held 6 bases outside the gene matches. Germline loops: CDR1 MGHRA, CDR2 YSYEKL. The CDR3 DNA follows: TGCGCCAGCAGCCAAGAAAAGGGGGCGGTGAGCAATCAGCCCCAGCATTTT. Its protein is CASSQEKGAVSNQPQHF.

The V and J genes are TRBV5-1 and TRBJ2-7, with D possibly being TRBD1 or TRBD2 (5 bases each). Germline V gene data show CDR1 as SGHRS and CDR2 as YFSETQ. This CDR3 contains 15 residues. V was pared by 7 bases and J by 0 bases, with 17 bases between. The CDR3 region is CASGSGTVNSYEQYF. The CDR3 DNA follows: TGCGCCAGCGGATCCGGGACCGTGAACTCCTACGAGCAGTACTTC.

The V and J genes are TRBV6-5 and TRBJ1-2; maybe TRBD1 (5 bases). CDR1 is MNHEY and CDR2 is SVGAGI in the germline V gene. The CDR3 length is 15 residues. V lost 6 bases to trimming and J lost 4 bases, with 18 bases between them. The CDR3 here is CASSPGIGAGYGYTF. CDR3 in DNA: TGTGCCAGCAGCCCCGGGATTGGGGCCGGCTATGGCTACACCTTC.

The chain combines TRBV6-5 with TRBJ1-2; D is unresolved. Trimming shortened V by 2 bases and J by 5 bases, and 9 bases separated the two germline ends. Germline V gives CDR1 MNHEY, CDR2 SVGAGI. The CDR3 is 13 residues long. CDR3 DNA: TGTGCCAGCAGTTACGGCAGGCAGTATGGCTACACCTTC. Protein: CASSYGRQYGYTF.

The V call is TRBV5-1, the J call TRBJ2-7; D not resolved. Between the trimmed V and J ends, which lost 0 bases and 7 bases, there was a span of 17 bases. Per germline, CDR1 SGHRS and CDR2 YFSETQ. The CDR3 is 15 amino acids. The CDR3 coding sequence is TGCGCCAGCAGCTTGGAGTGGGGTACTTTGGAGGAGCAGTACTTC. It encodes CASSLEWGTLEEQYF.